What follows describes a single TCR beta chain. The data are from a study of OX40 agonist ivuxolimab in advanced cancers. CDR1 is SGHRS and CDR2 is YFSETQ in the germline V gene. V lost 6 bases and J lost 0; bases outside the gene matches: 8. The CDR3 has 15 amino acids. Here immunoSEQ multiplex PCR was the method, and the copy in TCRdb shows in-frame clones only, minus some. Among over 70,000 clones listed, 89% were seen once. Autoimmune disease history or systemic immunosuppression was exclusionary. The material was CD4+ or CD8+ T cells sorted from blood, obtained in a trial of the OX40 agonist ivuxolimab. The chain carries TRBV5-1 and TRBJ2-7, with 8 bases that match TRBD1. The receptor comes from an adult with an advanced solid tumor such as melanoma, head and neck, liver or kidney cancer. In DNA form, the CDR3 reads TGCGCCAGCACGCCGGGACAGGCCTTCTCCTACGAGCAGTACTTC. This encodes CASTPGQAFSYEQYF.